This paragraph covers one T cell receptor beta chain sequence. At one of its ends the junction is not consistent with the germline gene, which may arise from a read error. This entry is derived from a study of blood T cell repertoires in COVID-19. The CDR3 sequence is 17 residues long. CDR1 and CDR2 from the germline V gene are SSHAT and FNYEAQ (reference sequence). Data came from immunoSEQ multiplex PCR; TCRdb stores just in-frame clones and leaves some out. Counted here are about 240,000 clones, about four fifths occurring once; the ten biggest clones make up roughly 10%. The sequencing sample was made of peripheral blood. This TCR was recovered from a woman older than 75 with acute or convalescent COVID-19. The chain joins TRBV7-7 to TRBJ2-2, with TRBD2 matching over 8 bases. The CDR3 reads CASSLERGPGGAGELFF. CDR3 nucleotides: TGTGCTAGCAGCTTGGAACGAGGGCCGGGGGGGGCCGGGGAGCTGTTTTTT.